Here is one T cell receptor (beta chain) with its context. The data are from a study of CD8+ T cells in alopecia areata. Study background: The study gave treated patients oral tofacitinib at 5 to 10 mg twice daily.

Isolated RNA was reverse transcribed into cDNA used as the sequencing template. TCRdb's table, derived via immunoSEQ multiplex PCR, lists solely in-frame clones and lacks some. This table holds about 69,000 clones, under 75% found once. CDR1 is SQVTM, CDR2 ANQGSEA, per germline. The V gene lost 3 bases and the J gene lost 8 bases, with 19 bases spanning the gap. This CDR3 has 15 residues. The chain couples TRBV29-1 to TRBJ1-4, with no clear D. The sequence was obtained from a human donor with alopecia areata. The sequencing here drew on CD8+ T cells sorted from blood, taken at week 0. The CDR3 protein is CSVDGSGEAGEKLFF. The CDR3 DNA follows: TGCAGCGTTGATGGGAGCGGGGAGGCCGGGGAAAAACTGTTTTTT.